This T cell receptor (beta chain) came from a study of beta chain features in type 1 diabetes. For the study at large: Summed over all samples, the examined sorted cells came to more than 85 million.

Study-level results: There were fewer insertions and more deletions at the VDJ junctions of type 1 diabetes patients. For Type 1 diabetes patients, all four CD4+ subsets carried TCRB CDR3s that were moderately but significantly shorter.

This CDR3 is 12 amino acids long. Trimming removed 2 bases from V and 9 bases from J, with 11 bases in between. Germline-derived CDR1 and CDR2 are SGDLS and YYNGEE. Every isolated RNA sample was fully reverse transcribed, so sequencing captured expressed TCRB transcripts. Profiled with immunoSEQ multiplex PCR; TCRdb holds only in-frame clones, not every one. The table records 60,000 or so clones, about 55% of them present only once. About this clone itself: The antigen is unknown.

The specimen was Tregs from blood. The chain is built from TRBV9 and TRBJ1-1, with D possibly matching TRBD1 (6 bases). The sequence was obtained from a young woman in good health. The CDR3 region has the DNA TGTGCCAGCAGCGTTCAAGGGGGTAAAGCTTTCTTT. Translation: CASSVQGGKAFF.